This TCR beta chain was sequenced in a study of T cell repertoires in cytomegalovirus infection. Study context: An indication of both CMV infection and matching HLA type came from public TCR beta signatures.

The germline V and J ends were trimmed by 3 bases and 0 bases, with 6 bases remaining between them. The germline CDR1 and CDR2 sequences are DFQATT and SNEGSKA (reference sequence). The CDR3 sequence is 13 residues long. MiXCR, applied by TCRdb to the reads, yields one record per CDR3 protein. The sample has 310,000 or so distinct CDR3 sequences, just under 25% seen once; the top ten hold less than 15%. This clonotype was detected ten times or more. Its antigen is unknown. The chain uses TRBV20-1 and TRBJ1-3; D ambiguous. The starting material was cultured PBMCs, obtained from culture after CMV antigen stimulation. This clonotype originated in a human donor in good health (CMV status not recorded). Some clones in this sample may be carry-over from other donors' samples. The CDR3 bases are TGCAGTGCTAGTCTATACTCTGGAAACACCATATATTTT. Translated, it gives CSASLYSGNTIYF.